This is a list of T cell receptor beta chains from one sample in a study of CD8 T cells in ankylosing spondylitis. TCRdb called the 5' RACE reads again in MiXCR, with one record for every CDR3 protein. Found here are some 220,000 distinct CDR3 sequences, roughly 8.2% of them singletons; the top ten hold around 4.8%. The sequencing input was blood, either unsorted or a sorted T cell fraction (not recorded which). These receptors all stem from a female donor with ankylosing spondylitis or in good health (not recorded which). CDR3s include the opening cysteine and the closing phenylalanine or tryptophan. D genes are given only for firm matches. Not every row has a clone size; where given, it reads once, few, many or a size class.

TRBD2	TRBJ2-1	TRBV7-2	many	TGTGCCAGCAGCTTTAGCGGGATGTCGGATCGGCTGTTCTTC	CASSFSGMSDRLFF
NA	TRBJ1-2	TRBV29-1	many	TGCAGCGTTGGGTCGGGGGGCGAGGGCTACACCTTC	CSVGSGGEGYTF
NA	TRBJ2-7	TRBV5-6	NA	TGTGCCAGCAGCTACCTGAGGGGCAGCGAGCAGTACTTC	CASSYLRGSEQYF
NA	TRBJ2-6	TRBV2	many	TGTGCCAGCAGTGGATTCCAGGGGTTTAACTCTGAGGCCAACGTCCTGACTTTC	CASSGFQGFNSEANVLTF
NA	TRBJ2-5	TRBV6-1	many	TGTGCCAGCAGTCGGGGGTACCAAGAGACCCAGTACTTC	CASSRGYQETQYF
NA	TRBJ1-1	TRBV29-1	many	TGCAGCGTTGAAGGCCCTAACACTGAAGCTTTCTTT	CSVEGPNTEAFF
TRBD2	TRBJ2-1	TRBV13	NA	TGTGCCAGCAGCTTACCTGGGACTAGCGGGAAGGGCAATGAGCAGTTCTTC	CASSLPGTSGKGNEQFF
NA	TRBJ1-1	TRBV6-2/TRBV6-3	many	TGTGCCAGCAGCCCTATGATGGTTGGTGAAGCTTTCTTT	CASSPMMVGEAFF
TRBD2	TRBJ2-3	TRBV12-3/TRBV12-4	many	TGTGCCAGCAGATTGGGCGGGAGGTCGGATACGCAGTATTTT	CASRLGGRSDTQYF
NA	TRBJ2-7	TRBV20-1	many	TGCAGTGCTAGAGATCCCCAGGGGACTACCGAGCAGTACTTC	CSARDPQGTTEQYF
NA	TRBJ2-1	TRBV11-2	few	TGTGCCAGCAGCTTAGGATTTTCAAGCTCCTACAATGAGCAGTTCTTC	CASSLGFSSSYNEQFF
TRBD2	TRBJ2-1	TRBV12-3/TRBV12-4	many	TGTGCCAGCAGTTTGACTAGCGCGACTGAGCAGTTCTTC	CASSLTSATEQFF
TRBD1	TRBJ2-7	TRBV5-1	many	TGCGCCAGCAGCTTCAGCCCCCCCGGGACAGGGGGCTACGAGCAGTACTTC	CASSFSPPGTGGYEQYF
NA	TRBJ2-2	TRBV6-5	few	TGTGCCAGCAGTTTACAGGGAGGGGACACCGGGGAGCTGTTTTTT	CASSLQGGDTGELFF
TRBD2	TRBJ2-1	TRBV10-3	many	TGTGCCATCAGTGAGCAGGTAGCGGGAGCTTCGGATGAGCAGTTCTTC	CAISEQVAGASDEQFF
NA	TRBJ2-7	TRBV10-2	many	TGCGCCAGCGAGGAGAACTACGAGCAGTACTTC	CASEENYEQYF
NA	TRBJ2-3	TRBV10-3	many	TGTGCCATCCCAGGGGCAGATACGCAGTATTTT	CAIPGADTQYF
NA	TRBJ1-3	TRBV7-2	many	TGTGCCAGCAGCCCGGGTTTCTCTGGAAACACCATATATTTT	CASSPGFSGNTIYF
TRBD2	TRBJ2-3	TRBV18	NA	TGTGCCAGCTCACCGAGGGCGGGAGTAGCAGATACGCAGTATTTT	CASSPRAGVADTQYF
NA	TRBJ2-7	TRBV29-1	many	TGCAGCGTTGAAGGAAGTCTAGTCTCGGGCGAGCAGTACTTC	CSVEGSLVSGEQYF
NA	TRBJ2-1	TRBV12-3/TRBV12-4	many	TGTGCCAGCAGTCTCCAACCGGGTCACAATGAGCAGTTCTTC	CASSLQPGHNEQFF
TRBD1	TRBJ2-3	TRBV29-1	many	TGCAGCGCCCAGGGGGTCCTCATAGATACGCAGTATTTT	CSAQGVLIDTQYF
TRBD1	TRBJ1-5	TRBV10-3	NA	TGTGCCATCAGCGCCGGGACAGGTCGTATTGGCAATCAGCCCCAGCATTTT	CAISAGTGRIGNQPQHF
NA	TRBJ1-2	TRBV29-1	many	TGCAGCGTAGACCGGACGGATAACTATGGCTACACCTTC	CSVDRTDNYGYTF
NA	TRBJ1-2	TRBV6-2/TRBV6-3	many	TGTGCCAGCAGTTCTTGGGGTACGTCGGTTGGCTACACCTTC	CASSSWGTSVGYTF
TRBD2	TRBJ2-3	TRBV7-9	few	TGTGCCAGCAGTCCCTGGGAGCGGGAGAAATTAGATACGCAGTATTTT	CASSPWEREKLDTQYF
TRBD1	TRBJ2-1	TRBV5-1	many	TGCGCCAGCAGCTCAAGATGGACAGGGGGTCATGATGAGCAGTTCTTC	CASSSRWTGGHDEQFF
NA	TRBJ2-3	TRBV19	NA	TGTGCCAGTAGTATTTTCGGCAGAACTAGCACAGATACGCAGTATTTT	CASSIFGRTSTDTQYF
TRBD2	TRBJ2-3	TRBV5-1	many	TGCGCCAGCAGCTTGGCGGGAAGCGGGGGCGTAGATACGCAGTATTTT	CASSLAGSGGVDTQYF
NA	TRBJ2-7	TRBV11-2	many	TGTGCCAGCAGCCTCAGGGGTGGGCAGTACTTC	CASSLRGGQYF
TRBD2	TRBJ2-7	TRBV20-1	many	TGCAGTGGACGTGCCAGACTAGCGTCGACCTACGAGCAGTACTTC	CSGRARLASTYEQYF
TRBD1	TRBJ2-1	TRBV7-8	few	TGTGCCAGCAGCTTAGCTGGGGCGACAGGGATGAATGAGCAGTTCTTC	CASSLAGATGMNEQFF
NA	TRBJ2-3	TRBV20-1	many	TGCAGTGCTAGAGATCCTTCGCGGGCCCTGGATACGCAGTATTTT	CSARDPSRALDTQYF
NA	TRBJ2-7	TRBV21-1	NA	TGTGCCAGACGGGACACAAGCTCCTACGAGCAGTACTTC	CARRDTSSYEQYF
TRBD1	TRBJ2-1	TRBV12-3/TRBV12-4	many	TGTGCCAGCAGTCTTGGACGGACAGGGGGCACCTACAATGAGCAGTTCTTC	CASSLGRTGGTYNEQFF
NA	TRBJ1-2	TRBV5-1	many	TGCGCCAGCAGCTTGGATGGGGTTAACTATGGCTACACCTTC	CASSLDGVNYGYTF
TRBD2	TRBJ2-3	TRBV11-2	many	TGTGCCAGCGCCAGGGTGGGACTAGCAGGAGATACGCAGTATTTT	CASARVGLAGDTQYF
TRBD1	TRBJ1-4	TRBV20-1	many	TGCAGTGCTAGAATAATGGGACAGACCAATGAAAAACTGTTTTTT	CSARIMGQTNEKLFF
NA	TRBJ2-2	TRBV4-1	many	TGCGCCAGCAGCCAAGATATCTGGGTGAACACCGGGGAGCTGTTTTTT	CASSQDIWVNTGELFF
NA	TRBJ2-6	TRBV20-1	many	TGCAGTGCTATGAGCTCTGGGGCCAACGTCCTGACTTTC	CSAMSSGANVLTF
NA	TRBJ1-5	TRBV28	many	TGTGCCAGCACCAAGGGGGGGGGTCAGCCCCAGCATTTT	CASTKGGGQPQHF
NA	TRBJ2-5	TRBV4-1	many	TGCGCCAGCAGCCAAGATCTGGCCGGGAGACCCCTAGGGACCCAGTACTTC	CASSQDLAGRPLGTQYF
TRBD1	TRBJ2-1	TRBV12-3/TRBV12-4	few	TGTGCCAGCAGTTTAGCCCCTGCGACAGGGAGATCTAACAATGAGCAGTTCTTC	CASSLAPATGRSNNEQFF
TRBD2	TRBJ2-5	TRBV28	many	TGTGCCAGCAGTCGCCGGACTAGCGGGCAAGAGACCCAGTACTTC	CASSRRTSGQETQYF
NA	TRBJ2-5	TRBV4-3	many	TGCGCCAGCAGCCAAGATGCTGGATACCAAGAGACCCAGTACTTC	CASSQDAGYQETQYF
TRBD2	TRBJ2-7	TRBV18	NA	TGTGCCAGCTCACCATCGGCTAGCGGGTCCTACGAGCAGTACTTC	CASSPSASGSYEQYF
NA	TRBJ1-5	TRBV12-3/TRBV12-4	many	TGTGCCAGCAGTTTTCTGGGTCTAGGAGGAAATCAGCCCCAGCATTTT	CASSFLGLGGNQPQHF
TRBD1	TRBJ2-7	TRBV24-1	many	TGTGCCACCAGTGTCGGGACAGGATACTCCTACGAGCAGTACTTC	CATSVGTGYSYEQYF
NA	TRBJ2-6	TRBV11-2	NA	TGTGCCAGCAGCTTAGAAAGGAGGGCTTCTGGGGCCAACGTCCTGACTTTC	CASSLERRASGANVLTF
NA	TRBJ2-2	TRBV10-3	many	TGTGCCATCAGTGAGGCGGCGTCGAACACCGGGGAGCTGTTTTTT	CAISEAASNTGELFF
NA	TRBJ2-1	TRBV12-3/TRBV12-4	many	TGTGCCAGCAGTGGCCCTTCAGAGGGTGTCTCCTACAATGAGCAGTTCTTC	CASSGPSEGVSYNEQFF